These T cell receptor beta chains were read from a single sample in a study of OX40 agonist ivuxolimab in advanced cancers. Produced via immunoSEQ multiplex PCR; TCRdb's table is partial and in-frame only. The sample shows about 58,000 clones, roughly nine tenths of them seen only once. The specimen was CD4+ or CD8+ T cells sorted from blood, collected in a trial of the OX40 agonist ivuxolimab. Receptors were obtained from an adult with an advanced solid tumor such as melanoma, head and neck, liver or kidney cancer. Each CDR3 is given with its conserved first and last residue. D genes are given only for firm matches. Clone size is given for some rows only: seen once, a few or many times, or a class if the clone is expanded.

NA TRBJ1-2 NA TRBV5-6 TGTGCCAGCAGCTTGGTACTCACTTACTATGGCTACACCTTC CASSLVLTYYGYTF
TRBD2 TRBJ2-1 NA TRBV15 TGTGCCACCAGCACCTTGATAGCGGGAGAGGGAAATGAGCAGTTCTTC CATSTLIAGEGNEQFF
NA TRBJ1-3 NA TRBV7-8 TGTGCCAGCAGCCAGGGGAAATCCTCTGGAAACACCATATATTTT CASSQGKSSGNTIYF
TRBD2 TRBJ2-2 NA TRBV2 TGTGCCAGCAGTGGGGGACTAGCCGATTCCCTTCGCCCCGGGGAGCTGTTTTTT CASSGGLADSLRPGELFF
TRBD2 TRBJ2-3 once TRBV9 TGTGCCAGCAGCGTAGGTGGCGGGAGGTGGGCAGATACGCAGTATTTT CASSVGGGRWADTQYF
TRBD2 TRBJ2-1 NA TRBV5-6 TGTGCCAGCAGCTGGCGGGGGGATGGTTACAATGAGCAGTTCTTC CASSWRGDGYNEQFF
NA TRBJ2-7 NA TRBV6-1 TGTGCCAGCAGTGAAGCTTACGTTCGGGGAAGCTCCTACGAGCAGTACTTC CASSEAYVRGSSYEQYF
NA TRBJ2-1 NA TRBV28 TGTGCCAGCACCAGCGCCAGCTCCCAGGATGAGCAGTTCTTC CASTSASSQDEQFF
TRBD2 TRBJ2-1 NA TRBV13 TGTGCCAGCAGCCTCCCAGCGGGAGGAACATACAATGAGCAGTTCTTC CASSLPAGGTYNEQFF
NA TRBJ2-4 NA TRBV4-3 TGCGCCAGCAGCCAAGGGGTGTTCGCCAAAAACATTCAGTACTTC CASSQGVFAKNIQYF
NA TRBJ2-1 NA TRBV29-1 TGCAGTGTGGTAGCGGAATCCTACAATGAGCAGTTCTTC CSVVAESYNEQFF
TRBD1 TRBJ2-3 NA TRBV5-6 TGTGCCAGCAGCTTGGACAGGGGGCACACAGATACGCAGTATTTT CASSLDRGHTDTQYF
TRBD2 TRBJ2-1 NA TRBV7-9 TGTGCCAGCAGCGGTGCGGGTCGGAGACTAGCAGGCTATGAGCAGTTCTTC CASSGAGRRLAGYEQFF
NA TRBJ1-2 once TRBV7-6 TGTGCCAGCAGCTTAGACAGGACCTATGGCTACACCTTC CASSLDRTYGYTF
NA TRBJ2-3 NA TRBV5-6 TGTGCCAGCACCCCCCCGGGGACCTCGACAGATACGCAGTATTTT CASTPPGTSTDTQYF
NA TRBJ2-5 once TRBV11-2 TGTGCCAGCAGCTTAGAGCCAGCGAGAAAGCAGTACTTC CASSLEPARKQYF
NA TRBJ1-2 NA TRBV19 TGTGCCAGTAGTACACGGACAGATCCCGTGAGGTATGGCTACACCTTC CASSTRTDPVRYGYTF
TRBD2 TRBJ2-1 NA TRBV5-1 TGCGCCAGCAGCTTGGCTTGGGGGGAGGGCAATGAGCAGTTCTTC CASSLAWGEGNEQFF
NA TRBJ1-5 NA TRBV28 TGTGCCAGCAGTTATGACAGCCTCAATCAGCCCCAGCATTTT CASSYDSLNQPQHF
NA TRBJ1-1 NA TRBV28 TGTGCCAGCAGTTTCGAGCAGAACACTGAAGCTTTCTTT CASSFEQNTEAFF
TRBD2 TRBJ2-1 NA TRBV7-9 TGTGCCAGCAGCCCTCCGACTAGCGGGGCGGGGAATGAGCAGTTCTTC CASSPPTSGAGNEQFF
NA TRBJ2-3 once TRBV4-3 TGCGCCAGCAGCCAAGATCTTGATCAGGCCACAGATACGCAGTATTTT CASSQDLDQATDTQYF
NA TRBJ1-1 NA TRBV11-3 TGTGCCAGCAGCTTGGCAGGGATGGTAGACACTGAAGCTTTCTTT CASSLAGMVDTEAFF
NA TRBJ2-7 NA TRBV19 TGTGCCAGTAGTATGTTTGCCGGGAGCTCCTACGAGCAGTACTTC CASSMFAGSSYEQYF
NA TRBJ2-1 NA TRBV14 TGTGCCAGCAGCCAAGGGCACAGCGCCGGTGAGCAGTTCTTC CASSQGHSAGEQFF
NA TRBJ1-3 NA TRBV4-1 TGCGCCAGCAGCCCCGAACAGGTTGGAAACACCATATATTTT CASSPEQVGNTIYF
NA TRBJ1-2 NA TRBV30 TGTGCCTGGAGCCCTTTCCTGACATATGGCTACACCTTC CAWSPFLTYGYTF
NA TRBJ2-3 NA TRBV7-9 TGTGCCAGCAGCGATACAGACCTTCTAAAGGATACGCAGTATTTT CASSDTDLLKDTQYF
TRBD1 TRBJ1-2 NA TRBV29-1 TGCAGCGTCACAGGGGAGGGCGGCTACACCTTC CSVTGEGGYTF
TRBD1 TRBJ2-5 NA TRBV10-3 TGTGCCATCAGTGAGTCAACCACTAGACAGGGCCTGGCCCGGGAGACCCAGTACTTC CAISESTTRQGLARETQYF
NA TRBJ2-7 NA TRBV5-4 TGTGCCAGCAGCTACCAGGGACGGAGCTACGAGCAGTACTTC CASSYQGRSYEQYF
NA TRBJ2-7 NA TRBV11-2 TGTGCCAGCAGCACGACTTACGAGCAGTACTTC CASSTTYEQYF
NA TRBJ2-7 NA TRBV21-1 TGTGCCAGCAGCAAACGCAGGCTCTCCTACGAGCAGTACTTC CASSKRRLSYEQYF
TRBD1 TRBJ1-5 NA TRBV6-6 TGTGCCAGCAGTTACCCAAAGGGGGCGGAACAGCCCCAGCATTTT CASSYPKGAEQPQHF
TRBD1 TRBJ1-2 NA TRBV7-6 TGTGCCAGCAGCCCCGGACCGAGACAGGGACTCTACACCTTC CASSPGPRQGLYTF
TRBD2 TRBJ2-1 NA TRBV7-9 TGTGCCAGCAGCCCGATACGGGGGGTGACGAGCTCCTACAATGAGCAGTTCTTC CASSPIRGVTSSYNEQFF
NA TRBJ1-1 NA TRBV6-5 TGTGCCAGCAGTTACTACCGGGGGGGGGTGAACACTGAAGCTTTCTTT CASSYYRGGVNTEAFF
NA TRBJ2-5 NA TRBV30 TGTGCCTGGAGTGAGGTAGAAAGGGGTGAGACCCAGTACTTC CAWSEVERGETQYF
NA TRBJ1-1 few TRBV29-1 TGCAGCGTTGAAGCAGGGAACACTGAAGCTTTCTTT CSVEAGNTEAFF
TRBD1 TRBJ1-1 NA TRBV2 TGTGCCAGCTTAGGGGGCGAAGCTTTCTTT CASLGGEAFF
TRBD2 TRBJ2-5 NA TRBV9 TGTGCCAGCAGCGGCGGACTAGCGGGAGTTGTAGAGACCCAGTACTTC CASSGGLAGVVETQYF